Below, 12 T cell receptor beta chains from the same sample are listed, as sequenced in a study of T cell responses to AZD1222 COVID-19 vaccine. Method: immunoSEQ multiplex PCR; TCRdb's copy keeps in-frame clones and lacks some. The sample records about 57,000 clones, 86% being singletons. This sample comprised peripheral blood, obtained on day 0 of AZD1222 vaccination. The receptors were sampled from an adult in good health.

This clone was counted between two and nine times. The CDR3 loop is CSVEETAGEQYF. As DNA, the CDR3 is TGCAGCGTTGAAGAAACGGCCGGCGAGCAGTACTTC. V gene TRBV29-1 combines with J gene TRBJ2-7; D is ambiguous. Looked up from germline, CDR1 is SQVTM and CDR2 is ANQGSEA. The CDR3 consists of 12 residues. Trimming shortened V by 0 bases and J by 6 bases, and 9 bases separated the two germline ends.

This sequence joins TRBV19 and TRBJ1-2; D remains unclear. The CDR3 runs 13 residues. Germline CDR1 is LNHDA and CDR2 is SQIVND (reference sequence). Trimming took off 5 bases at V and 8 bases at J, with 15 bases between the two ends. The CDR3 protein is CASSPDPAAGYTF. For the CDR3, the DNA is TGTGCCAGTAGTCCCGACCCTGCAGCAGGCTACACCTTC.

V is TRBV11-2 and J is TRBJ2-7; TRBD1 matches at 7 bases. V trimming: 5 bases; J trimming: 2 bases; junction bases outside the gene matches: 3. The CDR3 is 13 residues long. The germline V gene encodes CDR1 SGHAT and CDR2 FQNNGV. CDR3 coding DNA: TGTGCCAGCAGCCCCGGGACAGCCTACGAGCAGTACTTC. Protein: CASSPGTAYEQYF.

The V gene is TRBV5-1, the J gene TRBJ1-5, with 11 bases that match TRBD1. Losses at the gene ends were 4 bases for V and 6 bases for J; bases not matched to a gene: 3. CDR1 SGHRS and CDR2 YFSETQ come from the germline V gene. The CDR3 runs 14 residues. Here the CDR3 reads CASSDGTGGQPQHF. The CDR3 DNA reads TGCGCCAGCAGCGACGGGACAGGGGGTCAGCCCCAGCATTTT.

V gene TRBV28 combines with J gene TRBJ2-1; 7 nucleotides match TRBD2. J was trimmed by 2 bases and V by 8 bases; bases with no gene match: 12. Per germline, CDR1 MDHEN and CDR2 SYDVKM. The CDR3 runs to 16 residues. CDR3: CASLSTGRAAYNEQFF. The CDR3 nucleotides read TGTGCCAGCCTAAGCACTGGGAGGGCCGCCTACAATGAGCAGTTCTTC.

There are a few counts of this clone. The V call is TRBV4-1, the J call TRBJ1-6; tentative D call: TRBD1 (5 bases). The V end lost 2 bases, the J end lost 14 bases, and 19 bases lay between the germline ends. Germline V lookup: CDR1 MGHRA, CDR2 YSYEKL. The CDR3 loop spans 15 amino acids. The CDR3 DNA follows: TGCGCCAGCAGCCAATCCGGGACCTCGAATGAGGCCCTCCACTTT. Translation: CASSQSGTSNEALHF.

The chain recombines TRBV5-8 with TRBJ1-1; a possible D gene is TRBD1 (6 bases). This CDR3 has 15 amino acids. Per the germline V gene, CDR1 is SGHTS and CDR2 is YDEGEE. The germline V and J ends were trimmed by 0 bases and 3 bases, with 12 bases remaining between them. This chain's CDR3 is CASSLVPDSYTEAFF. In DNA, the CDR3 is TGTGCCAGCAGCTTGGTCCCGGACAGTTACACTGAAGCTTTCTTT.

The V gene is TRBV4-2, the J gene TRBJ1-1, with D maybe TRBD1 (5 bases). The germline V gene encodes CDR1 LGHNA and CDR2 YNFKEQ. The CDR3 loop spans 14 amino acids. V was trimmed by 1 base and J by 7 bases, leaving 13 bases between them. CDR3 nucleotide sequence: TGTGCCAGCAGCCAAGGTGCCCAGGGAGATGAAGCTTTCTTT. This gives the protein CASSQGAQGDEAFF.

The rearrangement links TRBV24-1 to TRBJ2-3, with TRBD2 matching over 13 bases. Germline V lookup: CDR1 KGHDR, CDR2 SFDVKD. The CDR3 consists of 17 residues. V lost 3 bases to trimming and J lost 1 base; unmatched junction nucleotides: 3. CDR3 residues: CATSDPGTSGGTDTQYF. CDR3 DNA sequence: TGTGCCACCAGTGATCCAGGGACTAGCGGGGGCACAGATACGCAGTATTTT.

The V gene is TRBV5-1, the J gene TRBJ1-1, with D perhaps matching TRBD1 (5 bases). Trimming removed 0 bases from V and 1 base from J, with 7 bases in between. CDR1 SGHRS and CDR2 YFSETQ come from the germline V gene. The CDR3 is 14 residues long. The CDR3, as DNA: TGCGCCAGCAGCTTGGTGGGACCGAACACTGAAGCTTTCTTT. It yields the protein CASSLVGPNTEAFF.

This clone was detected only a few times. The rearrangement uses TRBV19 and TRBJ2-7, with TRBD2 identical over 11 bases. V was pared by 7 bases and J by 2 bases, with 4 bases of the junction left unmatched. The germline V gene encodes CDR1 LNHDA and CDR2 SQIVND (reference sequence). This CDR3 spans 14 amino acids. The CDR3 DNA reads as TGTGCCAGTAAGAATAGCGGGAGGGCCTACGAGCAGTACTTC. Amino acids: CASKNSGRAYEQYF.

As regards this clone: Additional DNA sequences in this sample encode the identical CDR3. The V gene is TRBV4-2, the J gene TRBJ2-3; D gene uncertain. Trimming took 0 bases from V and 4 from J, leaving 2 bases between them. The CDR3 spans 12 residues. CDR1 and CDR2 from the germline V gene are LGHNA and YNFKEQ. CDR3: CASSQEADTQYF. CDR3 nucleotides: TGTGCCAGCAGCCAAGAAGCAGATACGCAGTATTTT.